The next 27 T cell receptor beta chains were all read from a single sample in a study of HIV-infected patients and healthy controls. TCRdb analysed the 5' RACE reads with MiXCR anew, one entry per CDR3 protein. The sample contains roughly 70,000 distinct CDR3 sequences, about a sixth of which appear only once. Specimen: CD4+ T cells from blood. These receptors were obtained from a human donor in good health.

V is TRBV20-1 and J is TRBJ2-7; 7 positions match TRBD1. The CDR3 is 14 amino acids. The germline gives CDR1 DFQATT, CDR2 SNEGSKA (reference sequence). V gave up 1 base and J gave up 0 bases; unmatched junction bases: 3. CDR3 in DNA: TGCAGTGCTAGAGGACAGGGCAGCTCCTACGAGCAGTACTTC. It is translated as CSARGQGSSYEQYF.

There are many counts of this clonotype. The V and J genes are TRBV28 and TRBJ2-7; 11 bases are a match to TRBD2. There are 15 residues in the CDR3. V gave up 5 bases and J gave up 7 bases; unmatched junction bases: 10. Germline V CDR1 and CDR2: MDHEN, SYDVKM. The CDR3 DNA follows: TGTGCCAGCAGTACCCCCGGGACTAGCGGAGGTGAGCAGTACTTC. The encoded protein is CASSTPGTSGGEQYF.

This clonotype was recorded at least ten times. The DNA for the CDR3 is TGTGCCAGCAGCCCGGTACCCCCGCGACAGGGGGCAGGGTACGAGCAGTACTTC. This codes for CASSPVPPRQGAGYEQYF. The gene calls are TRBV7-2 and TRBJ2-7, with 10 positions matching TRBD1. J was trimmed by 4 bases and V by 5 bases; bases with no gene match: 17. Germline V gene sequence: CDR1 SGHTA, CDR2 FQGNSA. The CDR3 contains 18 residues. Complete variable domain (other parts from reference TRBV7-2 and TRBJ2-7): GAGVSQSPSNKVTEKGKDVELRCDPISGHTALYWYRQSLGQGLEFLIYFQGNSAPDKSGLPSDRFSAERTGGSVSTLTIQRTQQEDSAVYLCASSPVPPRQGAGYEQYFGPGTRLTVT.

V gene TRBV19 combines with J gene TRBJ2-2; 11 bases fit TRBD2. With 3 bases clipped from V and 4 bases from J, the junction kept 4 bases outside the gene matches. Germline V CDR1 and CDR2: LNHDA, SQIVND (reference sequence). The CDR3 loop spans 16 amino acids. The CDR3 sequence is CASSILLAGGTGELFF. The DNA of the CDR3 is TGTGCCAGTAGTATTTTGCTAGCGGGGGGCACCGGGGAGCTGTTTTTT.

This clonotype has just a few counts. The chain joins TRBV7-9 to TRBJ2-7, with D maybe TRBD2 (5 bases). This CDR3 is 14 amino acids long. V dropped 2 bases and J dropped 3 bases, with 11 bases sitting between them. Germline assignment: CDR1 SEHNR and CDR2 FQNEAQ (reference sequence). CDR3 sequence: CASSLLWGDYEQYF. CDR3 sequence (DNA): TGTGCCAGCAGCTTACTCTGGGGAGACTACGAGCAGTACTTC.

A few counts support this clonotype. V and J are TRBV2 and TRBJ2-5; D not resolved. V dropped 6 bases and J dropped 4 bases, with 6 bases sitting between them. This CDR3 is 11 amino acids long. Germline-derived CDR1 and CDR2 are SNHLY and FYNNEI. In DNA, the CDR3 is TGTGCCAGCAGGCGAGTAGAGACCCAGTACTTC. The encoded protein is CASRRVETQYF.

This clonotype showed up many times. The rearrangement uses TRBV7-2 and TRBJ1-1, with D tentatively TRBD1 (5 bases). The CDR3 spans 11 residues. Germline assignment: CDR1 SGHTA and CDR2 FQGNSA. Trimming stripped 6 bases from V and 6 bases from J, with 8 bases between. The CDR3 spells CASSYRSEAFF. The CDR3 DNA is TGTGCCAGCAGTTACAGGTCTGAAGCTTTCTTT.

This clonotype was seen at least ten times. The CDR3 DNA reads as TGCGCCAGCAGCCAAACCGAGCCCGGGACAGGGGCCGGAAAACTGTTTTTT. Amino acids: CASSQTEPGTGAGKLFF. This rearrangement joins TRBV4-1 to TRBJ1-4, with TRBD1 identical over 10 bases. Losses at the gene ends were 2 bases for V and 10 bases for J; bases not matched to a gene: 13. The germline gives CDR1 MGHRA, CDR2 YSYEKL. This CDR3 contains 17 residues.

V is TRBV19 and J is TRBJ2-3, with 10 bases that match TRBD1. Per germline, CDR1 LNHDA and CDR2 SQIVND (reference sequence). The length of the CDR3 is 14 residues. V shed 6 bases and J 3 bases; nucleotides not matched to a gene: 3. As DNA, the CDR3 is TGTGCCAGTAGGACAGGGGGCTGGACAGATACGCAGTATTTT. It is translated as CASRTGGWTDTQYF. Full variable domain (rest looked up from reference TRBV19 and TRBJ2-3): DGGITQSPKYLFRKEGQNVTLSCEQNLNHDAMYWYRQDPGQGLRLIYYSQIVNDFQKGDIAEGYSVSREKKESFPLTVTSAQKNPTAFYLCASRTGGWTDTQYFGPGTRLTVL.

The sample holds a few counts of this clonotype. This rearrangement joins TRBV5-1 to TRBJ1-6; D not certain. Trimming removed 4 bases at V and 10 bases at J, with 12 bases between. This CDR3 region has 13 residues. The germline CDR1 and CDR2 sequences are SGHRS and YFSETQ. The CDR3 nucleotides read TGCGCCAGCAGCGAGGGCGGGTCCTCACCCCTCCACTTT. It encodes CASSEGGSSPLHF.

The J gene is TRBJ2-1, the V gene TRBV18; no reliable D call. Germline values: CDR1 KGHSH, CDR2 LQKENI. Trimming took 3 bases from V and 7 from J, leaving 10 bases between them. This CDR3 comprises 13 residues. The DNA of the CDR3 is TGTGCCAGCTCACCCGTCGTCGGTAATGAGCAGTTCTTC. Its protein product is CASSPVVGNEQFF. Variable domain in full (rest from reference TRBV18 and TRBJ2-1): NAGVMQNPRHLVRRRGQEARLRCSPMKGHSHVYWYRQLPEEGLKFMVYLQKENIIDESGMPKERFSAEFPKEGPSILRIQQVVRGDSAAYFCASSPVVGNEQFFGPGTRLTVL.

The chain joins TRBV24-1 to TRBJ1-5; TRBD1 might be the D (5 bases). The germline gives CDR1 KGHDR, CDR2 SFDVKD. The CDR3 runs to 16 residues. Trimming took 3 bases from V and 2 from J, leaving 13 bases between them. CDR3 sequence reads: CATSDQQAFGNQPQHF. CDR3 in DNA: TGTGCCACCAGTGATCAACAGGCGTTCGGCAATCAGCCCCAGCATTTT.

The CDR3 reads CAISTRTSGSLDTQYF. The CDR3 bases are TGTGCCATCAGCACCAGGACTAGCGGGTCGTTGGATACGCAGTATTTT. The chain links TRBV10-3 to TRBJ2-3; TRBD2 agrees at 11 bases. V gave up 6 bases and J gave up 6 bases; unmatched junction bases: 11. Germline CDR1 and CDR2: ENHRY and SYGVKD. The CDR3 contains 16 residues.

The V gene is TRBV6-4, the J gene TRBJ2-7, with 7 nucleotides matching TRBD1. Trimming removed 7 bases from V and 5 bases from J; junction bases left unmatched: 11. From germline, CDR1 is MRHNA and CDR2 SNTAGT. The CDR3 has 14 amino acids. The chain's CDR3 is CASTLDRVVNEQYF. In DNA form, the CDR3 reads TGTGCCAGCACCTTAGACAGGGTAGTAAACGAGCAGTACTTC.

This clonotype has ten or more counts. The chain has TRBV6-1 and TRBJ1-5; D gene ambiguous. Trimming pared 8 bases from V and 2 bases from J, leaving 13 bases between. There are 14 residues in the CDR3. CDR1 and CDR2 from the germline V gene are MNHNS and SASEGT. Here the CDR3 DNA reads TGTGCCAGCGTTAGGGATAGGGGCAATCAGCCCCAGCATTTT. Translating gives CASVRDRGNQPQHF.

The rearrangement links TRBV24-1 to TRBJ2-7; 12 positions match TRBD1. This CDR3 comprises 15 residues. Germline CDR1 KGHDR, CDR2 SFDVKD. J was trimmed by 6 bases and V by 2 bases; bases with no gene match: 4. The CDR3 region has the DNA TGTGCCACCAGTGATTCCGGGACAGGGGGCGGCGAGCAGTACTTC. Residues: CATSDSGTGGGEQYF.

The V and J genes are TRBV27 and TRBJ2-1, with a tentative D call TRBD2 (5 bases). The CDR3 has 14 residues. Germline CDR1 reads MNHEY; CDR2 reads SMNVEV (reference sequence). V gave up 10 bases and J gave up 7 bases, with 20 bases separating them. The CDR3 sequence is CATLAGSGTNEQFF. The DNA of the CDR3 is TGTGCCACTCTAGCAGGATCCGGTACTAATGAGCAGTTCTTC.

This chain connects TRBV19 to TRBJ2-2, with TRBD2 matching 11 bases. CDR3 length equals 17 residues. Trimming at V came to 7 bases and at J to 3 bases, leaving 10 bases not matched to a gene. Germline V gives CDR1 LNHDA, CDR2 SQIVND (reference sequence). This chain's CDR3 is CASTSRPSGGYTGELFF. The CDR3 region has the DNA TGTGCCAGTACCAGCCGCCCTAGCGGGGGGTACACCGGGGAGCTGTTTTTT.

This clonotype was found a few times. The chain employs TRBV27 and TRBJ1-6, with D perhaps TRBD1 (5 bases). Germline V lookup: CDR1 MNHEY, CDR2 SMNVEV (reference sequence). The CDR3 spans 14 residues. The germline V and J ends were trimmed by 10 bases and 5 bases, with 15 bases remaining between them. CDR3 bases: TGTGCCAACCAACTCAGGGAGGATAATTCACCCCTCCACTTT. This translates into CANQLREDNSPLHF.

This clonotype appeared a few times. This chain uses TRBV29-1 with TRBJ2-3, with a weak D call TRBD1 (5 bases). Trimming cost V 7 bases and J 0 bases, with 14 bases left between them. Germline V CDR1 and CDR2: SQVTM, ANQGSEA. The CDR3 loop spans 14 amino acids. The CDR3 protein is CSGARALSTDTQYF. The CDR3 bases are TGCAGCGGCGCCAGGGCTCTTAGCACAGATACGCAGTATTTT.

This clonotype was counted only a few times. This chain connects TRBV11-2 to TRBJ1-1; D gene ambiguous. The V end lost 2 bases, the J end lost 3 bases, and 10 bases lay between the germline ends. Germline lookup yields CDR1 SGHAT and CDR2 FQNNGV. The CDR3 runs to 14 residues. In DNA, the CDR3 is TGTGCCAGCAGCTTAACCTGGGGTTACACTGAAGCTTTCTTT. Translated, it gives CASSLTWGYTEAFF.

The J gene is TRBJ1-1, the V gene TRBV7-9; no reliable D call. The V gene's germline CDR1 is SEHNR and CDR2 FQNEAQ (reference sequence). Trimming removed 6 bases from V and 8 bases from J, with 10 bases in between. The CDR3 is 11 residues long. DNA for the CDR3: TGTGCCAGCAGTGCGGGAGGGGAAGCTTTCTTT. This encodes CASSAGGEAFF.

The chain employs TRBV3-1 and TRBJ2-1; D unresolved. The CDR3 spans 15 residues. The V gene lost 1 base and the J gene lost 1 base, with 8 bases spanning the gap. Looked up from germline, CDR1 is LGHDT and CDR2 is YNNKEL (reference sequence). CDR3 DNA sequence: TGTGCCAGCAGCCAAGTATATCGATCCTACAATGAGCAGTTCTTC. Amino acids: CASSQVYRSYNEQFF.

The gene calls are TRBV6-2 or TRBV6-3 and TRBJ1-5; TRBD1 is a possible D gene (6 bases). CDR1 and CDR2 (germline): MNHEY, SVGEGT. The CDR3 spans 15 residues. V was clipped by 4 bases and J by 3 bases, with 13 bases between them. The CDR3 here is CASSFPGGLNQPQHF. For the CDR3, the DNA is TGTGCCAGCAGTTTTCCCGGGGGGCTCAATCAGCCCCAGCATTTT.

This clonotype appeared a few times. The chain joins TRBV20-1 to TRBJ2-3; 7 nucleotides match TRBD2. The CDR3 is made up of 15 amino acids. V lost 3 bases to trimming and J lost 1 base; unmatched junction nucleotides: 7. CDR1 and CDR2 from the germline V gene are DFQATT and SNEGSKA (reference sequence). CDR3 loop: CSASIREAGTDTQYF. CDR3 DNA: TGCAGTGCTAGTATACGGGAGGCGGGCACAGATACGCAGTATTTT.

V usage is TRBV20-1 and J usage is TRBJ2-1; unclear D gene. Looked up from germline, CDR1 is DFQATT and CDR2 is SNEGSKA (reference sequence). This CDR3 region has 14 residues. The V and J ends lost 3 bases and 3 bases respectively, with 12 bases between them. Here the CDR3 reads CSASSAVRYNEQFF. The CDR3 nucleotides read TGCAGTGCTAGTTCAGCCGTTCGCTACAATGAGCAGTTCTTC.

This rearrangement joins TRBV19 to TRBJ2-2, with 8 bases that match TRBD2. From germline, CDR1 is LNHDA and CDR2 SQIVND (reference sequence). V gave up 4 bases and J gave up 7 bases; unmatched junction bases: 5. The CDR3 has 14 residues. DNA for the CDR3: TGTGCCAGTAGTACCCAAGCGGGAGTCGGGGAGCTGTTTTTT. It codes for CASSTQAGVGELFF.